This T cell receptor (beta chain) was sequenced in a study of vaccination and CD4 T cells after COVID-19. Across the study: Four females and six males made up the convalescents, two of whom were Hispanic.

Sequencing of cultured CD4+ T cell DNA used the Oncomine TCR Beta short-read assay. TCRdb reprocessed the PCR reads with MiXCR, giving one entry per CDR3 protein. The data contain 11,000 or so distinct CDR3 sequences, about 44% of them seen just once; the ten biggest clones take up about 37%. Remarks on this clonotype: Its specificity is unknown.

Per the germline V gene, CDR1 is DFQATT and CDR2 is SNEGSKA (reference sequence). There are 16 residues in the CDR3. V was trimmed by 1 base and J by 8 bases, leaving 21 bases between them. As for treatment: roughly nine-day PBMC culture with coronavirus spike peptide pools or control peptides (ViraFEST assay). With peptide pools, ViraFEST first expanded antigen-specific T cells and afterwards sequenced their TCRs. Negative selection was the method that isolated CD4+ T cells after ten to eleven days of culture. The receptor's source is a human donor who had recovered from COVID-19. What was sequenced was CD4+ T cells from blood, cultured in vitro. V and J are TRBV20-1 and TRBJ2-1; D might be TRBD1 (7 bases). The CDR3 here is CSARGQTGRSRDEQFF. The DNA for the CDR3 is TGCAGTGCTAGAGGACAGACAGGGAGGTCTCGCGATGAGCAGTTCTTC.